The present T cell receptor beta chain was sequenced within a study of early stage breast cancer tumors. At the level of the study: Most invasive tumors, about 75% of the 16, were ER+/PR+/HER2-. Overall study results and limits: Compared with adjacent normal breast tissue, tumors showed roughly 2.5-fold greater T cell density and higher clonality. Functional markers like CD4, CD8 and FOXP3 were missed in bulk sequencing.

Some clones are missing from TCRdb's copy, which holds only in-frame ones; the method was immunoSEQ multiplex PCR. The data contain 6,000 or so clones, around three quarters of them singletons. Remarks on this clone: Its antigen is as yet unknown.

Trimming cost V 5 bases and J 9 bases; bases outside gene matches: 7. The CDR3 length is 14 residues. In germline, CDR1 is SGHVS, CDR2 FNYEAQ. The adjacent normal breast tissue was taken roughly 1.7-4.5 cm from the tumor. The source material was normal breast tissue next to the tumor. The source is a person aged 65 to 85 with breast cancer. This rearrangement joins TRBV7-6 to TRBJ1-6; 7 positions match TRBD1. The CDR3, as DNA: TGTGCCAGCAGCGACGGACGGGACAGTTCACCCCTCCACTTT. It encodes CASSDGRDSSPLHF.